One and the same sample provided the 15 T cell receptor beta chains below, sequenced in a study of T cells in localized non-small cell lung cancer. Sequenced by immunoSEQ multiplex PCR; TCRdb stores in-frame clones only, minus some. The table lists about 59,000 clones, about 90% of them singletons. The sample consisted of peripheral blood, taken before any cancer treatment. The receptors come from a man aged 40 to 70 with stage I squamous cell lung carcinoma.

CDR3 region: CSASTREKLFF. In nucleotides, the CDR3 is TGCAGTGCTAGTACGCGGGAAAAACTGTTTTTT. V gene TRBV20-1 combines with J gene TRBJ1-4; D is unclear. V lost 3 bases to trimming and J lost 8 bases, with 7 bases between them. The CDR3 totals 11 residues. Germline CDR1 and CDR2: DFQATT and SNEGSKA (reference sequence).

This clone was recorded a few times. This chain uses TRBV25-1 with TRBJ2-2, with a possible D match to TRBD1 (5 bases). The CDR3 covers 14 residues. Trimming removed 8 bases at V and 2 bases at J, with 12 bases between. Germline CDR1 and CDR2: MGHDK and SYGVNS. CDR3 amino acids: CASLSQGNTGELFF. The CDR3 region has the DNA TGTGCCAGCCTTAGTCAGGGAAACACCGGGGAGCTGTTTTTT.

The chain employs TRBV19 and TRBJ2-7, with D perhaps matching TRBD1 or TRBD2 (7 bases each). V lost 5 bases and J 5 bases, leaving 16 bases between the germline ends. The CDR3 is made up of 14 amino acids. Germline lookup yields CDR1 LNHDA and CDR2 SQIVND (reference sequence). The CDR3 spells CASSGRDSWNEQYF. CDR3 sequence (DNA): TGTGCCAGTAGTGGGAGGGACAGCTGGAACGAGCAGTACTTC. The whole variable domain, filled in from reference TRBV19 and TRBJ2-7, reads DGGITQSPKYLFRKEGQNVTLSCEQNLNHDAMYWYRQDPGQGLRLIYYSQIVNDFQKGDIAEGYSVSREKKESFPLTVTSAQKNPTAFYLCASSGRDSWNEQYFGPGTRLTVT.

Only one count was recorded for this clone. CDR3 sequence: CATSRDLGAREQFF. DNA of the CDR3: TGTGCCACCAGCAGAGATCTTGGAGCGAGAGAGCAGTTCTTC. The rearrangement joins TRBV15 to TRBJ2-1; D is unresolved. The CDR3 contains 14 residues. V was pared by 0 bases and J by 10 bases, with 13 bases between. From germline, CDR1 is LNHNV and CDR2 YYDKDF (reference sequence).

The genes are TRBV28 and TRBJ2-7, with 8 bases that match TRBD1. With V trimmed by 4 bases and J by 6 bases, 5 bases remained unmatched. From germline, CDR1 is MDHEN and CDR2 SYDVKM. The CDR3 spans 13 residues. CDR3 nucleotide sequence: TGTGCCAGCAGTTCTGGACAGGGAAGCGAGCAGTACTTC. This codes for CASSSGQGSEQYF.

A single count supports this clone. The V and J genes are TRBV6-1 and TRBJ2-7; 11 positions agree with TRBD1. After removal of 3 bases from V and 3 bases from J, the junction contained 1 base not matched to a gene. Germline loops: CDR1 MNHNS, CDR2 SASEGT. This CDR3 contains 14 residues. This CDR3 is CASSEGTGGYEQYF. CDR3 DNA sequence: TGTGCCAGCAGTGAGGGGACAGGGGGCTACGAGCAGTACTTC.

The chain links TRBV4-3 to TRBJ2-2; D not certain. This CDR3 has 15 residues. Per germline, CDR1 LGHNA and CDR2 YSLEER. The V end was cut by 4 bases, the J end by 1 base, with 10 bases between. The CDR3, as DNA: TGCGCCAGCAGCCCCACCACAGTGAACACCGGGGAGCTGTTTTTT. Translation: CASSPTTVNTGELFF.

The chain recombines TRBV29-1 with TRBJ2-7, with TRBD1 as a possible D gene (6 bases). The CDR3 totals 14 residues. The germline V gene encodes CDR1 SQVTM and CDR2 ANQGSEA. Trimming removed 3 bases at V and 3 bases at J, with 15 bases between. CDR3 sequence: CSVDQGGMGYEQYF. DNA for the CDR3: TGCAGCGTTGATCAAGGGGGAATGGGCTACGAGCAGTACTTC.

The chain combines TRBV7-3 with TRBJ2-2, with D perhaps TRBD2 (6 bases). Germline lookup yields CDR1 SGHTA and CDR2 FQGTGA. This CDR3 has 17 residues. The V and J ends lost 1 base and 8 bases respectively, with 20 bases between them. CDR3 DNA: TGTGCCAGCAGCTTAAAGGTGTTGATGGGAGGTTCGGGGGAGCTGTTTTTT. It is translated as CASSLKVLMGGSGELFF.

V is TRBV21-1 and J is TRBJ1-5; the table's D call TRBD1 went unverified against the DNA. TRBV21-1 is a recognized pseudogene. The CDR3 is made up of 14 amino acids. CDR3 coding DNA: TGTGCCAGCAGTACGACAGGACCCAATCAGCCCCAGCATTTT. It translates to CASSTTGPNQPQHF.

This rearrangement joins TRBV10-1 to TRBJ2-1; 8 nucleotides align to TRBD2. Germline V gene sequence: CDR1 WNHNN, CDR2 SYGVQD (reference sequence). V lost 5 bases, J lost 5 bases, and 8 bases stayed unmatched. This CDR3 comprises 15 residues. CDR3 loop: CASSKGGRHHNEQFF. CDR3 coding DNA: TGCGCCAGCAGTAAGGGCGGGAGGCACCACAATGAGCAGTTCTTC.

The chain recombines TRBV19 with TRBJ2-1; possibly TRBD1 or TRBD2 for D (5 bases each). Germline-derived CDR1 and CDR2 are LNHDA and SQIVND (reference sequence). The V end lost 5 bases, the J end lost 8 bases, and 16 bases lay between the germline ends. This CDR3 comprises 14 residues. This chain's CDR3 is CASSDRIRDDEQFF. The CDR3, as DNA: TGTGCCAGTAGTGACCGGATCAGGGACGATGAGCAGTTCTTC. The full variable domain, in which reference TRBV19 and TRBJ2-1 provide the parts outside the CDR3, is DGGITQSPKYLFRKEGQNVTLSCEQNLNHDAMYWYRQDPGQGLRLIYYSQIVNDFQKGDIAEGYSVSREKKESFPLTVTSAQKNPTAFYLCASSDRIRDDEQFFGPGTRLTVL.

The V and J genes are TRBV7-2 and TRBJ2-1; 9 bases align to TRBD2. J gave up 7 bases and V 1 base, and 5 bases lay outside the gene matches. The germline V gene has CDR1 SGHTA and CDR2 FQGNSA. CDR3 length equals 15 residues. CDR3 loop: CASSLVFTSGNEQFF. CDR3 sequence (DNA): TGTGCCAGCAGCTTAGTCTTTACTAGCGGGAATGAGCAGTTCTTC.

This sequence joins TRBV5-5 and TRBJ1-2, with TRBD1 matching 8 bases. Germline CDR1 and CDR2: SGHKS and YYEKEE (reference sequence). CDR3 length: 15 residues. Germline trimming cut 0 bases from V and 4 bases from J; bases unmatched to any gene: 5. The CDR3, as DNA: TGTGCCAGCAGCTTGGGTCCAGGGGGCAGCTATGGCTACACCTTC. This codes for CASSLGPGGSYGYTF.

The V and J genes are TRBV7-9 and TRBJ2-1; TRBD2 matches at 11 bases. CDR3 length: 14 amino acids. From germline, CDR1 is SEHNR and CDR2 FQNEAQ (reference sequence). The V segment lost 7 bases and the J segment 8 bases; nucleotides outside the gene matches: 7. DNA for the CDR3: TGTGCCAGCACAATGCTAGCGGGAGGACATGAGCAGTTCTTC. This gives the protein CASTMLAGGHEQFF.